Below are 9 T cell receptor beta chains sequenced from a single sample in a study of T cell repertoires in cytomegalovirus infection. TCRdb re-called the reads through MiXCR, storing one row per CDR3 protein. The sample consists of some 300,000 distinct CDR3 sequences, approximately 10% of them appearing once. The source material was PBMCs. The source of these receptors is a human donor in good health (CMV status not recorded). Some clones in this sample may be carry-over from other donors' samples.

This CDR3 reads CASSSEVEAFF. CDR3 DNA sequence: TGCGCCAGCAGCTCGGAGGTTGAAGCTTTCTTT. The V gene is TRBV5-1, the J gene TRBJ1-1; D remains ambiguous. V lost 3 bases, J lost 7 bases, and 7 bases lay in between. The CDR3 length is 11 residues. Germline V gene data show CDR1 as SGHRS and CDR2 as YFSETQ.

This clonotype was observed a few times. The chain links TRBV7-2 to TRBJ2-6, with D unclear. The CDR3 spans 17 residues. Germline values: CDR1 SGHTA, CDR2 FQGNSA. Trimming took 4 bases from V and 2 from J, leaving 15 bases between them. CDR3 sequence: CASSSSPLPTGANVLTF. The DNA for the CDR3 is TGTGCCAGCAGCTCGTCCCCGCTCCCAACTGGGGCCAACGTCCTGACTTTC. Full variable domain (remainder filled in from reference TRBV7-2 and TRBJ2-6): GAGVSQSPSNKVTEKGKDVELRCDPISGHTALYWYRQSLGQGLEFLIYFQGNSAPDKSGLPSDRFSAERTGGSVSTLTIQRTQQEDSAVYLCASSSSPLPTGANVLTFGAGSRLTVL.

The chain links TRBV7-9 to TRBJ2-5; D unresolved. The V and J ends lost 5 bases and 7 bases respectively, with 17 bases between them. Per germline, CDR1 SEHNR and CDR2 FQNEAQ (reference sequence). The CDR3 runs to 14 residues. CDR3 coding DNA: TGTGCCAGCAGCGGCCGGACGGACCTTTGGACCCAGTACTTC. It translates to CASSGRTDLWTQYF.

V is TRBV5-6 and J is TRBJ2-5; D gene uncertain. Germline V lookup: CDR1 SGHDT, CDR2 YYEEEE. There are 14 residues in the CDR3. V shed 2 bases and J shed 2 bases, with 10 bases lying between them. The CDR3 DNA is TGTGCCAGCAGCTTTCGTAGGGAACAAGAGACCCAGTACTTC. Amino acids: CASSFRREQETQYF.

V and J are TRBV20-1 and TRBJ1-6; D not certain. V gave up 1 base and J gave up 9 bases, with 16 bases separating them. This CDR3 is 15 amino acids long. Germline CDR1 reads DFQATT; CDR2 reads SNEGSKA (reference sequence). The CDR3 region is CSARVGSTLGSPLHF. DNA for the CDR3: TGCAGTGCTAGAGTTGGCAGTACCCTTGGTTCACCCCTCCACTTT.

This clonotype was seen at least ten times. The CDR3 region is CASSLVSGGGGNEQYV. The CDR3 bases are TGTGCCAGCAGCTTAGTGAGCGGGGGGGGGGGAAACGAGCAGTACGTC. The chain employs TRBV7-2 and TRBJ2-7; 10 bases are shared with TRBD2. The CDR3 covers 16 residues. Germline CDR1 and CDR2: SGHTA and FQGNSA. V dropped 1 base and J dropped 5; count of bases not matched to a gene: 8.

The chain joins TRBV20-1 to TRBJ2-1, with 8 bases fitting TRBD1. V shed 0 bases and J 8 bases; nucleotides not matched to a gene: 6. Per germline, CDR1 DFQATT and CDR2 SNEGSKA (reference sequence). The CDR3 runs to 14 residues. This CDR3 reads CSARDRGQAYEQFF. The CDR3 region has the DNA TGCAGTGCTAGAGATAGGGGACAGGCCTATGAGCAGTTCTTC.

This clonotype was observed many times. This chain links TRBV7-2 with TRBJ1-6; 9 bases align to TRBD1. V gave up 5 bases and J gave up 11 bases; unmatched junction bases: 7. The CDR3 length is 14 residues. Germline-derived CDR1 and CDR2 are SGHTA and FQGNSA. The CDR3 DNA follows: TGTGCCAGCAGCCTGGACAGGGGCGGTCCACCCCTCCACTTT. This codes for CASSLDRGGPPLHF.

A few counts support this clonotype. This chain links TRBV29-1 with TRBJ1-1; D is perhaps TRBD1 (6 bases). CDR3 length: 14 amino acids. Germline values: CDR1 SQVTM, CDR2 ANQGSEA. V was clipped by 6 bases and J by 4 bases, with 18 bases between them. The CDR3: CSVREGGFSTEAFF. The CDR3 DNA is TGCAGCGTCCGAGAGGGGGGCTTTAGCACTGAAGCTTTCTTT. Full variable domain (outside the CDR3, taken from reference TRBV29-1 and TRBJ1-1): SAVISQKPSRDICQRGTSLTIQCQVDSQVTMMFWYRQQPGQSLTLIATANQGSEATYESGFVIDKFPISRPNLTFSTLTVSNMSPEDSSIYLCSVREGGFSTEAFFGQGTRLTVV.